The next 23 T cell receptor beta chains were all read from a single sample in a study of T cell responses to AZD1222 COVID-19 vaccine. Assay used: immunoSEQ multiplex PCR; TCRdb lists only in-frame clones, some missing. The sample includes about 140,000 clones, less than 95% of them seen just once. Sample: peripheral blood, taken on day 0 of AZD1222 vaccination. The receptors come from an adult in good health.

This clone came up a few times. The chain joins TRBV30 to TRBJ1-2, with a tentative D call TRBD1 (5 bases). Trimming took 7 bases from V and 4 from J, leaving 22 bases between them. The CDR3 totals 15 residues. Per the germline V gene, CDR1 is GTSNPN and CDR2 is SVGIG (reference sequence). The CDR3 loop reads CASYKLRQFFYGYTF. In DNA form, the CDR3 reads TGTGCCTCCTATAAACTCCGACAGTTCTTCTATGGCTACACCTTC. The variable domain in full, with the rest retrieved from reference TRBV30 and TRBJ1-2, is SQTIHQWPATLVQPVGSPLSLECTVEGTSNPNLYWYRQAAGRGLQLLFYSVGIGQISSEVPQNLSASRPQDRQFILSSKKLLLSDSGFYLCASYKLRQFFYGYTFGSGTRLTVV.

This sequence joins TRBV30 and TRBJ1-2, with D tentatively TRBD1 (6 bases). Trimming took 4 bases from V and 3 from J, leaving 12 bases between them. Per the germline V gene, CDR1 is GTSNPN and CDR2 is SVGIG (reference sequence). The CDR3 contains 13 residues. The CDR3 region is CAWTRHRDYGYTF. In DNA, the CDR3 is TGTGCCTGGACCCGACACAGGGACTATGGCTACACCTTC.

V gene TRBV29-1 combines with J gene TRBJ1-1; 7 bases fit TRBD1. V shed 6 bases, J shed 4 bases, and the junction held 5 bases outside the gene matches. CDR1 SQVTM and CDR2 ANQGSEA come from the germline V gene. The CDR3 covers 12 residues. This CDR3 reads CSVWDSFTEAFF. As DNA, the CDR3 is TGCAGCGTGTGGGACAGCTTCACTGAAGCTTTCTTT.

V is TRBV19 and J is TRBJ1-4; no clear D. Trimming took 5 bases from V and 8 from J, leaving 9 bases between them. This CDR3 has 12 amino acids. Germline V CDR1 and CDR2: LNHDA, SQIVND (reference sequence). CDR3 in amino acids: CASSPLGEKLFF. CDR3 bases: TGTGCCAGTAGTCCCCTGGGAGAAAAACTGTTTTTT.

The DNA for the CDR3 is TGTGCCAGCAGCTTGGATTTAGCTAATGAAAAACTGTTTTTT. The encoded protein is CASSLDLANEKLFF. The chain couples TRBV5-4 to TRBJ1-4, with D unresolved. V dropped 0 bases and J dropped 3 bases, with 6 bases sitting between them. There are 14 residues in the CDR3. Germline CDR1 and CDR2: SGHNT and YYREEE (reference sequence).

The V gene is TRBV9, the J gene TRBJ1-1; no reliable D call. Germline V gene lookup returns CDR1 SGDLS and CDR2 YYNGEE. The CDR3 has 14 amino acids. V lost 0 bases and J 3 bases, leaving 9 bases between the germline ends. CDR3 sequence: CASSVDSGDTEAFF. CDR3 coding DNA: TGTGCCAGCAGCGTAGACAGTGGTGACACTGAAGCTTTCTTT.

This chain links TRBV7-9 with TRBJ2-3, with 10 bases fitting TRBD1. Germline values: CDR1 SEHNR, CDR2 FQNEAQ (reference sequence). V trimming: 3 bases; J trimming: 6 bases; junction bases outside the gene matches: 3. CDR3 length: 14 residues. In nucleotides, the CDR3 is TGTGCCAGCAGCTTTCGACAGGGGGCTGATACGCAGTATTTT. As protein: CASSFRQGADTQYF.

The rearrangement joins TRBV5-1 to TRBJ1-2, with TRBD1 as a possible D gene (5 bases). V lost 4 bases and J lost 8, with 18 bases in between. Germline lookup yields CDR1 SGHRS and CDR2 YFSETQ. This CDR3 spans 14 amino acids. CDR3 region: CASSATTGVGGYTF. The CDR3 coding sequence is TGCGCCAGCAGCGCGACCACAGGAGTAGGGGGCTACACCTTC. The full variable domain, with the rest looked up from reference TRBV5-1 and TRBJ1-2, is KAGVTQTPRYLIKTRGQQVTLSCSPISGHRSVSWYQQTPGQGLQFLFEYFSETQRNKGNFPGRFSGRQFSNSRSEMNVSTLELGDSALYLCASSATTGVGGYTFGSGTRLTVV.

This chain joins TRBV24-1 and TRBJ2-7; 9 bases line up with TRBD2. V gave up 3 bases and J gave up 3 bases; unmatched junction bases: 8. Germline CDR1 KGHDR, CDR2 SFDVKD. CDR3 length equals 16 residues. CDR3 coding DNA: TGTGCCACCAGTGATGCTGTAGCGGGAGAATTCTACGAGCAGTACTTC. It yields the protein CATSDAVAGEFYEQYF.

This chain uses TRBV18 with TRBJ2-6; TRBD1 aligns across 7 bases. CDR3 length: 18 residues. Germline V gene data show CDR1 as KGHSH and CDR2 as LQKENI. V gave up 0 bases and J gave up 0 bases; unmatched junction bases: 5. DNA of the CDR3: TGTGCCAGCTCACCACCGACAGGGCGATCCTCTGGGGCCAACGTCCTGACTTTC. Protein product: CASSPPTGRSSGANVLTF.

The chain combines TRBV7-2 with TRBJ2-1; D is possibly TRBD2 (5 bases). Germline-derived CDR1 and CDR2 are SGHTA and FQGNSA. This CDR3 comprises 11 residues. The CDR3 DNA reads as TGTGCGGGGAGCGGTTACAATGAGCAGTTCTTC. Amino acids: CAGSGYNEQFF. The full variable domain, completed using reference TRBV7-2 and TRBJ2-1, is GAGVSQSPSNKVTEKGKDVELRCDPISGHTALYWYRQSLGQGLEFLIYFQGNSAPDKSGLPSDRFSAERTGGSVSTLTIQRTQQEDSAVYLCAGSGYNEQFFGPGTRLTVL.

This chain joins TRBV6-5 and TRBJ1-3; 8 bases agree with TRBD1. V gave up 4 bases and J gave up 4 bases; unmatched junction bases: 9. The CDR3 length is 16 residues. Germline loops: CDR1 MNHEY, CDR2 SVGAGI. CDR3 coding DNA: TGTGCCAGCAGTTTCGCAACGGGACAGGCCGGAAACACCATATATTTT. The encoded protein is CASSFATGQAGNTIYF.

V is TRBV7-2 and J is TRBJ1-2; 7 bases map to TRBD1. CDR3 length: 15 residues. Germline V gives CDR1 SGHTA, CDR2 FQGNSA. Trimming removed 1 base from V and 7 bases from J; junction bases left unmatched: 9. The CDR3, as DNA: TGTGCCAGCAGCTTAGGCCTGGGAGGGGGCCGTGGCTACACCTTC. Residues: CASSLGLGGGRGYTF.

CDR3 nucleotides: TGTGCCAGCACCAGAGCTAGCGGGAGTATCCACGAGCAGTACTTC. Protein product: CASTRASGSIHEQYF. This chain connects TRBV7-9 to TRBJ2-7; TRBD2 agrees at 10 bases. There are 15 residues in the CDR3. Germline V gene data show CDR1 as SEHNR and CDR2 as FQNEAQ (reference sequence). V dropped 7 bases and J dropped 5; count of bases not matched to a gene: 11.

This rearrangement joins TRBV27 to TRBJ2-1, with D hard to call. CDR3 length: 12 amino acids. Trimming stripped 5 bases from V and 4 bases from J, with 6 bases between. The V gene's germline CDR1 is MNHEY and CDR2 SMNVEV (reference sequence). The CDR3 loop reads CASSDIYNEQFF. The CDR3 bases are TGTGCCAGCAGTGACATTTACAATGAGCAGTTCTTC.

The chain's CDR3 is CATRSSYNSPLHF. The DNA for the CDR3 is TGTGCCACCCGGAGCTCCTATAATTCACCCCTCCACTTT. The gene calls are TRBV30 and TRBJ1-6; D gene ambiguous. This CDR3 is 13 amino acids long. Germline-derived CDR1 and CDR2 are GTSNPN and SVGIG (reference sequence). V was pared by 8 bases and J by 0 bases, with 8 bases between.

Turning to this clone: Other DNA sequences in the sample encode the same CDR3. The chain joins TRBV24-1 to TRBJ2-1; TRBD2 matches 7 bases. CDR1 and CDR2 (germline): KGHDR, SFDVKD. The CDR3 is made up of 14 amino acids. V was clipped by 8 bases and J by 7 bases; unmatched bases: 10. This CDR3 is CATKRGPGGNEQFF. The CDR3 region has the DNA TGTGCCACCAAGCGGGGACCGGGTGGGAATGAGCAGTTCTTC.

V gene TRBV2 combines with J gene TRBJ1-6; D unclear. The germline V and J ends were trimmed by 8 bases and 6 bases, with 14 bases remaining between them. This CDR3 has 14 amino acids. Germline assignment: CDR1 SNHLY and CDR2 FYNNEI. This chain's CDR3 is CASHLDILNSPLHF. In DNA form, the CDR3 reads TGTGCCAGCCACCTAGACATACTTAATTCACCCCTCCACTTT.

The rearrangement links TRBV29-1 to TRBJ1-2; D might be TRBD1 (5 bases). This CDR3 comprises 13 residues. Germline V gene sequence: CDR1 SQVTM, CDR2 ANQGSEA. Trimming removed 1 base at V and 4 bases at J, with 10 bases between. As DNA, the CDR3 is TGCAGCGTTGAAGCACAGGTGGGCTATGGCTACACCTTC. This gives the protein CSVEAQVGYGYTF.

To note about this clone: The same CDR3 is also encoded by other DNA sequences in this sample. The chain has TRBV15 and TRBJ1-1; no clear D. The germline V and J ends were trimmed by 0 bases and 5 bases, with 10 bases remaining between them. Germline lookup yields CDR1 LNHNV and CDR2 YYDKDF (reference sequence). CDR3 length: 14 amino acids. The DNA of the CDR3 is TGTGCCACCAGCAGAGATCTGAGGGTGACTGAAGCTTTCTTT. Translating gives CATSRDLRVTEAFF.

This clone came up once. CDR3 bases: TGTGCCAGCAGTTTAAGAGGGTTTTTACAAGAGACCCAGTACTTC. Protein product: CASSLRGFLQETQYF. This chain links TRBV27 with TRBJ2-5; a weak D match, TRBD2 (5 bases). CDR3 length: 15 amino acids. V lost 2 bases and J lost 2, with 12 bases in between. Germline assignment: CDR1 MNHEY and CDR2 SMNVEV (reference sequence).

This chain uses TRBV19 with TRBJ1-6; 7 bases map to TRBD1. The V gene end was trimmed by 5 bases and the J gene end by 6 bases; junction bases not matched to a gene: 7. The germline gives CDR1 LNHDA, CDR2 SQIVND (reference sequence). This CDR3 is built from 15 residues. DNA for the CDR3: TGTGCCAGTAGTTTTAACAGGGGAGGTAATTCACCCCTCCACTTT. It codes for CASSFNRGGNSPLHF.

The rearrangement links TRBV24-1 to TRBJ2-5; D unresolved. Trimming shortened V by 3 bases and J by 1 base, and 11 bases separated the two germline ends. Germline V lookup: CDR1 KGHDR, CDR2 SFDVKD. The CDR3 loop spans 15 amino acids. The CDR3 loop reads CATSDEGVIQETQYF. The CDR3 region has the DNA TGTGCCACCAGTGATGAAGGAGTCATCCAAGAGACCCAGTACTTC.